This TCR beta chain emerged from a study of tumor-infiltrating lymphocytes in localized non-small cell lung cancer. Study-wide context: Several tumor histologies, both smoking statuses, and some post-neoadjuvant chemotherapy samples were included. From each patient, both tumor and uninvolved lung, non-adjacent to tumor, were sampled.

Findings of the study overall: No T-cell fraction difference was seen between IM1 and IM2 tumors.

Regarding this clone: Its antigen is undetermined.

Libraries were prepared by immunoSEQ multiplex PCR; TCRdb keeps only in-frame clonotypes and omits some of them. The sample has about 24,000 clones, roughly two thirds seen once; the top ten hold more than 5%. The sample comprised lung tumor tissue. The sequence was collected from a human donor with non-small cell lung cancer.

The chain's CDR3 is CSVAGEWGQETQYF. As DNA, the CDR3 is TGCAGCGTTGCTGGGGAGTGGGGCCAAGAGACCCAGTACTTC. This rearrangement joins TRBV29-1 to TRBJ2-5; D perhaps matches TRBD2 (5 bases). The CDR3 is 14 residues long. Trimming removed 4 bases from V and 1 base from J, with 13 bases in between. Germline-derived CDR1 and CDR2 are SQVTM and ANQGSEA.